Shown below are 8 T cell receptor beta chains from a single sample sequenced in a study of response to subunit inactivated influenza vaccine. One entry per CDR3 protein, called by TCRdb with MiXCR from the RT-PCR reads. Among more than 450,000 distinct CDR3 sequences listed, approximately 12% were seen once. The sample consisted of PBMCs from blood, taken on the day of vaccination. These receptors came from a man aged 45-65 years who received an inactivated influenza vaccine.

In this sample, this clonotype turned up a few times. CDR3 in amino acids: CASSYWDGSYEQYF. Here the CDR3 DNA reads TGTGCCAGCAGTTATTGGGACGGCTCCTACGAGCAGTACTTC. The chain recombines TRBV6-2 or TRBV6-3 with TRBJ2-7; possibly TRBD1 or TRBD2 for D (5 bases each). From germline, CDR1 is MNHEY and CDR2 SVGEGT. V was shortened by 3 bases and J by 0 bases, with 9 bases between the two germline ends. This CDR3 has 14 residues.

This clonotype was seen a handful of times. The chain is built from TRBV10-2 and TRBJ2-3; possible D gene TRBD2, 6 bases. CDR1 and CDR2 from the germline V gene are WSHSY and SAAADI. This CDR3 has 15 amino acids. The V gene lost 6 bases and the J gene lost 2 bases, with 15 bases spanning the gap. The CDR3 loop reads CASSPGLTATDTQYF. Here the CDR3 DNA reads TGCGCCAGCAGCCCGGGACTCACCGCCACAGATACGCAGTATTTT.

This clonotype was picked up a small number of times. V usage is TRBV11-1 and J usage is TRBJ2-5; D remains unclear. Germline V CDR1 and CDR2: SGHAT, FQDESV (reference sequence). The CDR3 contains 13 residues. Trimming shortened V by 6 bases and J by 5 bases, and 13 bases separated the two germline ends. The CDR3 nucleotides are TGTGCCAGCAGGGCGCGGTTCGGGGAGACCCAGTACTTC. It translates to CASRARFGETQYF.

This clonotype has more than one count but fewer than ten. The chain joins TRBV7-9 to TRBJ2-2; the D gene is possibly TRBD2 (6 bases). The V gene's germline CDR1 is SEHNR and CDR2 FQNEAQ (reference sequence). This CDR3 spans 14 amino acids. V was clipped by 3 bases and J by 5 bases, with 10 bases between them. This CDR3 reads CASSLFGTTGELFF. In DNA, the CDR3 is TGTGCCAGCAGCTTGTTCGGGACTACCGGGGAGCTGTTTTTT.

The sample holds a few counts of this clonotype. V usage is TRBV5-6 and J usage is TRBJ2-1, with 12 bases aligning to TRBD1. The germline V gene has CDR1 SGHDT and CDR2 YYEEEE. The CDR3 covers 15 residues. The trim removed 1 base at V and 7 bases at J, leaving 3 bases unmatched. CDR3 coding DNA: TGTGCCAGCAGCTTGCCGGGACAGGGGGCAAATGAGCAGTTCTTC. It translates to CASSLPGQGANEQFF.

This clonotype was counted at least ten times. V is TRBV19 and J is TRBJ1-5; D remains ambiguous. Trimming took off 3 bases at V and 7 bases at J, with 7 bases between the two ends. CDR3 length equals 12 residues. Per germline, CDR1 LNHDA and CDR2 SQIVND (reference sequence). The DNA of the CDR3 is TGTGCCAGTAGTATTTGGAGGCAGCCCCAGCATTTT. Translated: CASSIWRQPQHF.

The CDR3 is CASSPPSGISKGEQFF. In DNA form, the CDR3 reads TGTGCCAGCAGTCCACCTAGCGGGATAAGTAAGGGTGAGCAGTTCTTC. The rearrangement joins TRBV28 to TRBJ2-1; 9 nucleotides agree with TRBD2. Germline CDR1 is MDHEN and CDR2 is SYDVKM. The CDR3 runs to 16 residues. J gave up 9 bases and V 5 bases, and 14 bases lay outside the gene matches. The variable domain in full, completed from reference TRBV28 and TRBJ2-1, reads DVKVTQSSRYLVKRTGEKVFLECVQDMDHENMFWYRQDPGLGLRLIYFSYDVKMKEKGDIPEGYSVSREKKERFSLILESASTNQTSMYLCASSPPSGISKGEQFFGPGTRLTVL.

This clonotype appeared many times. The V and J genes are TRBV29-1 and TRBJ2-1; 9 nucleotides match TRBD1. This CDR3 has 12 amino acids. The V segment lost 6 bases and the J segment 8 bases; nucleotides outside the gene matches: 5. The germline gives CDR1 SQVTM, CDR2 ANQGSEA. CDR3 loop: CSVDRGTHEQFF. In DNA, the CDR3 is TGCAGCGTGGACAGGGGTACCCATGAGCAGTTCTTC.